A selection of T cell receptor beta chains follows, all from one sample in a study of cytomegalovirus exposure and HLA in healthy donors. The method was immunoSEQ multiplex PCR; TCRdb's version includes in-frame clones alone and lacks a portion of them. Among some 180,000 clones listed, over 70% were seen once. Sequenced sample: PBMCs. The receptors were sampled from a man in his forties or fifties in good health and CMV-seropositive. Both conserved end residues are part of each CDR3. The D gene is left open where the match is weak.

TRBJ2-3 | TRBV9 | . | CASSVVSADTQYF
TRBJ2-5 | TRBV29-1 | . | CSVEDRSPGIKYGNQETQYF
. | TRBV11-3 | TRBD1 | CASSSLQGVVGYEQYF
TRBJ2-1 | TRBV11-2 | TRBD2 | CASSPPGGREARQFF
TRBJ2-5 | TRBV29-1 | . | CSVYTSGVQTQYF
TRBJ2-1 | TRBV28 | TRBD2 | CASSSLGLAGGNEQFF
TRBJ2-7 | TRBV11-2 | TRBD2 | CASSLAGTSGSPIPYEQYF
TRBJ2-1 | TRBV7-6 | . | CASSSPATTGNNEQFF
. | TRBV4-3 | . | CASSQESGLAYEQYF
TRBJ1-1 | TRBV18 | . | CASSPEQQGTEAFF
TRBJ2-3 | TRBV2 | . | CASRIREITDTQYF
TRBJ1-1 | TRBV5-5 | . | CASSLGGKPNTEAFF
TRBJ2-1 | TRBV10-3 | TRBD2 | CATKTSGGRNEQFF
TRBJ2-7 | TRBV4-1 | TRBD2 | CASSQDPSGMSSYIHEQYF